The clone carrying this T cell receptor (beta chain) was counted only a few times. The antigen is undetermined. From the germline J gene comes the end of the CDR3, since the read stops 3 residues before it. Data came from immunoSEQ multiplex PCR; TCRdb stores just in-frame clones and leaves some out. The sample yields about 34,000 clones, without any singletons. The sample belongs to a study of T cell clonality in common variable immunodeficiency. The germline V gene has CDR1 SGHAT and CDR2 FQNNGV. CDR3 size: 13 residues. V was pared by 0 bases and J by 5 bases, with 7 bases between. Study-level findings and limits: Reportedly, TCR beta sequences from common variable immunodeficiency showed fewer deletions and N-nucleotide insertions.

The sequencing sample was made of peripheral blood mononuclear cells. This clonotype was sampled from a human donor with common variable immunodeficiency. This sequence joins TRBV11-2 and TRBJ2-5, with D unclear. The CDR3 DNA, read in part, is TGTGCCAGCAGCTTAGAGTGGGCCGAGACC. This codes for CASSLEWAET. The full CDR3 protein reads CASSLEWAETQYF. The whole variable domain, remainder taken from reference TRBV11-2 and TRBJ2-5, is EAGVAQSPRYKIIEKRQSVAFWCNPISGHATLYWYQQILGQGPKLLIQFQNNGVVDDSQLPKDRFSAERLKGVDSTLKIQPAKLEDSAVYLCASSLEWAETQYFGPGTRLLVL.